Listed below are T cell receptor beta chains from one sample, sequenced in a study of blood T cell repertoires in COVID-19. Generated by immunoSEQ multiplex PCR, the TCRdb table keeps only in-frame clones and is missing some. Among about 240,000 clones listed, around 86% were seen once. The sequenced sample was PBMCs or T cells enriched from blood (not recorded which). Receptors originate from a woman aged 40-49 years with acute COVID-19. Both conserved end residues are trimmed from each CDR3. Each record gives: V gene, J gene, CDR3 protein.

V: TRBV4-1; J: TRBJ1-2; CDR3: ASSQGIGQAYGYT
V: TRBV3-1/TRBV3-2; J: TRBJ2-7; CDR3: ASSQGAEQY
V: TRBV14; J: TRBJ2-2; CDR3: ASSHLLNTGELF
V: TRBV12-5; J: TRBJ1-1; CDR3: ASAIDFNREAF
V: TRBV9; J: TRBJ2-5; CDR3: ASSVAPEFWVTQY
V: TRBV7-7; J: TRBJ2-5; CDR3: ASSLGGVHSETQY
V: TRBV6-5; J: TRBJ1-2; CDR3: ASRGDRKYT
V: TRBV11-2; J: TRBJ2-1; CDR3: ASSLMAGTYNEQF
V: TRBV5-1; J: TRBJ2-7; CDR3: ASSSHSGGEQY
V: TRBV29-1; J: TRBJ2-1; CDR3: SVARDYNEQF
V: TRBV10-2; J: TRBJ2-1; CDR3: ASSETSGRTYNEQF
V: TRBV2; J: TRBJ2-4; CDR3: ASSDSSSGSAKNIQY
V: TRBV6-1; J: TRBJ1-5; CDR3: ASSELTEGNQPQH
V: TRBV5-6; J: TRBJ1-5; CDR3: ASSLLRASNQPQH
V: TRBV4-2; J: TRBJ2-1; CDR3: ASSQTSNEQF
V: TRBV7-8; J: TRBJ2-5; CDR3: ASSPPRRETQETQY
V: TRBV10-3; J: TRBJ2-1; CDR3: AISEMGGHSSYNEQF
V: TRBV3-1/TRBV3-2; J: TRBJ2-1; CDR3: ASSQDARVNYNEQF
V: TRBV29-1; J: TRBJ1-2; CDR3: SATVTGGYT
V: TRBV7-8; J: TRBJ2-1; CDR3: ASSYELGTSGYEQF
V: TRBV24-1; J: TRBJ2-6; CDR3: ATGEGTGANVLT
V: TRBV2; J: TRBJ1-2; CDR3: ASSELRQGLAGYT
V: TRBV24-1; J: TRBJ2-7; CDR3: ATSDTQDIYEQY
V: TRBV5-8; J: TRBJ1-3; CDR3: ASSWDSSRPGNTIY
V: TRBV19; J: TRBJ2-7; CDR3: ASSPGTNEQY
V: TRBV10-1; J: TRBJ2-3; CDR3: ASSETGGTQY
V: TRBV7-8; J: TRBJ1-4; CDR3: ASSRVQGGEKLF
V: TRBV28; J: TRBJ2-7; CDR3: ASRDYTYEQY
V: TRBV7-9; J: TRBJ2-7; CDR3: ASSLLQDSYEQY
V: TRBV3-1/TRBV3-2; J: TRBJ2-1; CDR3: ASSLRENNEQF
V: TRBV15; J: TRBJ1-1; CDR3: ATSRDSGQNTEAF
V: TRBV7-9; J: TRBJ2-1; CDR3: ASSPTIPRYNEQF
V: TRBV12-2; J: TRBJ2-7; CDR3: ASRLFSPERGPSEQY
V: TRBV19; J: TRBJ2-1; CDR3: ASSTGLGGDNEQF
V: TRBV27; J: TRBJ2-7; CDR3: ASSRTASYEQY
V: TRBV2; J: TRBJ2-2; CDR3: AGRQGRDGELF